Listed below are T cell receptor beta chains from one sample, sequenced in a study of blood T cell repertoires in COVID-19. Produced via immunoSEQ multiplex PCR; TCRdb's table is partial and in-frame only. The sample has fewer than 25,000 clones, about nine tenths seen once. The sequenced sample consisted of peripheral blood. These receptors were collected from a man between 70 and 80 years old with acute or convalescent COVID-19. Each CDR3 is given with its conserved first and last residue. D genes are given only for firm matches. Clone size is shown for a subset of rows, as once, few, many or a class of expanded clone.

TRBD1	TRBJ2-7	NA	TRBV13	TGTGCCAGCAGCTCTACCGACAGGGGTAGCTCCTACGAGCAGTACTTC	CASSSTDRGSSYEQYF
TRBD1	TRBJ2-5	NA	TRBV5-1	TGCGCCAGCAAAAGACGGACAGGGACACAAGAGACCCAGTACTTC	CASKRRTGTQETQYF
TRBD2	TRBJ2-2	NA	TRBV15	TGTGCCACCAGCAGATTCCACAACCTAGGACTAGCGGGAGCCGGGGAGCTGTTTTTT	CATSRFHNLGLAGAGELFF
NA	TRBJ1-4	NA	TRBV7-2	TGTGCCAGCAGCTTAGGATTGGGGAGGACAACGGGAGGAAAACTGTTTTTT	CASSLGLGRTTGGKLFF
NA	TRBJ1-6	once	TRBV30	TGTGCCTGGAGTCATGGGGGCCTTCACTATAATTCACCCCTCCACTTT	CAWSHGGLHYNSPLHF
TRBD2	TRBJ2-7	NA	TRBV27	TGTGCCAGCAGTTTGACGGGAGGGTCCGGGTCTATTTACGAGCAGTACTTC	CASSLTGGSGSIYEQYF
NA	TRBJ1-1	NA	TRBV11-3	TGTGCCAGCAGCTTGGCCACTGAAGCTTTCTTT	CASSLATEAFF
TRBD1	TRBJ2-7	NA	TRBV2	TGTGCCAGCAAATTGCAGGACAGGTCCTACGAGCAGTACTTC	CASKLQDRSYEQYF
NA	TRBJ1-1	few	TRBV7-9	TGTGCCAGCAGCTTAGGGACACCGAACACTGAAGCTTTCTTT	CASSLGTPNTEAFF
TRBD1	TRBJ1-6	NA	TRBV25-1	TGTGCCAGCAGCTACTCGGACAGGGGTAATTCACCCCTCCACTTT	CASSYSDRGNSPLHF
TRBD2	TRBJ2-1	NA	TRBV18	TGTGCCAGCTCTCACGGACTAGCGGGAGGTCCAAGACGCGATTACAATGAGCAGTTCTTC	CASSHGLAGGPRRDYNEQFF
NA	TRBJ1-3	NA	TRBV10-2	TGCGCCAGCAGCCTATCGGGACTGCACTCTGGAAACACCATATATTTT	CASSLSGLHSGNTIYF
TRBD1	TRBJ1-6	NA	TRBV27	TGTGCCAGCAGTTTAAGACAGGGGGCCTCACCCCTCCACTTT	CASSLRQGASPLHF
TRBD1	TRBJ1-2	NA	TRBV25-1	TGTGCCAGCAGCGACTTCAGACAGGGCTATGGCTACACCTTC	CASSDFRQGYGYTF
TRBD1	TRBJ1-5	few	TRBV19	TGTGCCATTGGACAGGGTAGTCAGCCCCAGCATTTT	CAIGQGSQPQHF
NA	TRBJ2-2	NA	TRBV15	TGTGCCACCAGCAGAGAATGGACAGCCACCGGGGAGCTGTTTTTT	CATSREWTATGELFF
NA	TRBJ2-7	NA	TRBV28	TGTGCCAGCAGTTTCATCGGCGGGATGCACTACGAGCAGTACTTC	CASSFIGGMHYEQYF
TRBD2	TRBJ2-4	NA	TRBV19	TGTGCCAGTAGTATGGGGGGGAAACAAGGGAACATTCAGTACTTC	CASSMGGKQGNIQYF
TRBD2	TRBJ2-5	NA	TRBV4-1	TGCGCCAGCAGCCTGAACACTGCGGGGGGCGGGCAAGAGACCCAGTACTTC	CASSLNTAGGGQETQYF
NA	TRBJ1-6	NA	TRBV19	TGTGCCAGACTAGCTTCCACCCTCCACTTT	CARLASTLHF
NA	TRBJ1-2	NA	TRBV18	TGTGCCAGCTCACCACCGGGGGTGGAGGGACGCGGCTACACCTTC	CASSPPGVEGRGYTF
TRBD1	TRBJ2-1	NA	TRBV5-1	TGCGCCAGCAGCTTACGGGACAGGGACAACAATGAGCAGTTCTTC	CASSLRDRDNNEQFF
TRBD1	TRBJ2-1	NA	TRBV18	TGTGCCAGCTCACCGGGACAGAGCTTGAATGAGCAGTTCTTC	CASSPGQSLNEQFF
NA	TRBJ2-7	few	TRBV5-1	TGCGCCAGCAGCTTGGGAGACATACCCTACGAGCAGTACTTC	CASSLGDIPYEQYF
NA	TRBJ2-7	NA	TRBV6-4	TGTGCCAGCAGACTGTACAGGCGCCACGAGCAGTACTTC	CASRLYRRHEQYF
NA	TRBJ2-3	once	TRBV7-6	TGTGCCAGCAGCCCTCGATACTTAACAGATACGCAGTATTTT	CASSPRYLTDTQYF
TRBD2	TRBJ2-3	NA	TRBV7-2	TGTGCCAGCAGTACCGGGACTAGCGGGAGTGTAGATACGCAGTATTTT	CASSTGTSGSVDTQYF
NA	TRBJ2-4	NA	TRBV5-6	TGTGCCAGCAGCATCACGGGACATCTGGACATTCAGTACTTC	CASSITGHLDIQYF
NA	TRBJ2-3	NA	TRBV9	TGTGCCAGCACCTCTGGGGGGGCTTCAGATACGCAGTATTTT	CASTSGGASDTQYF
TRBD1	TRBJ1-2	NA	TRBV15	TGTGCCACCAGCAGGAAGGGGGCGGGTTATGGCTACACCTTC	CATSRKGAGYGYTF
NA	TRBJ2-7	NA	TRBV27	TGTGCCAGCAGTTTACGCCCAGGCGCGACCTACGAGCAGTACTTC	CASSLRPGATYEQYF
TRBD2	TRBJ2-3	once	TRBV3-1/TRBV3-2	TGTGCCAGCGCCCGCCAGACTAGCGGGGTAAATACGCAGTATTTT	CASARQTSGVNTQYF
NA	TRBJ2-7	NA	TRBV10-2	TGCGCCAGCAGTGAGTTAGGGGTATACGAGCAGTACTTC	CASSELGVYEQYF
NA	TRBJ2-3	NA	TRBV9	TGTGCCAGCAGCGTAGAGTCCGGGACAGATACGCAGTATTTT	CASSVESGTDTQYF
TRBD1	TRBJ2-7	NA	TRBV30	TGTGCCTGGAACAGGGGGCGGGTGGATGAGCAGTACTTC	CAWNRGRVDEQYF
NA	TRBJ1-2	NA	TRBV2	TGTGCCAGCAGTGAAAGCAGGACTCAGGGCTACACCTTC	CASSESRTQGYTF
NA	TRBJ2-7	NA	TRBV5-4	TGTGCCAGCAGCCCCTCAGGGTTCGTATCCTACGAGCAGTACTTC	CASSPSGFVSYEQYF
NA	TRBJ2-7	NA	TRBV28	TGTGCCAGCAGCTCCGGGACTCCTCCCTACGAGCAGTACTTC	CASSSGTPPYEQYF
TRBD2	TRBJ2-1	NA	TRBV18	TGTGCCAGCTCACCACCGGGGTTAGCGGGGGGCTCCTACAATGAGCAGTTCTTC	CASSPPGLAGGSYNEQFF
TRBD1	TRBJ1-1	once	TRBV5-1	TGCGCCAGCAGCCCGAGGACAGGAGGTAACACTGAAGCTTTCTTT	CASSPRTGGNTEAFF
NA	TRBJ1-6	NA	TRBV21-1	TGTGCCAGCAGCAGCCCCCGGACAGGATATAATTCACCCCTCCACTTT	CASSSPRTGYNSPLHF
NA	TRBJ1-6	NA	TRBV27	TGTGCCAGCAGTCAATCGGCAGGGGCGCAAGGGAGATCACCCCTCCACTTT	CASSQSAGAQGRSPLHF
TRBD1	TRBJ2-7	few	TRBV7-2	TGTGCCAGCAGCTTAGATTGGACAGGATTCGACGAGCAGTACTTC	CASSLDWTGFDEQYF
NA	TRBJ2-7	NA	TRBV18	TGTGCCAGCTCAACCGTGGGGGCAACCTACGAGCAGTACTTC	CASSTVGATYEQYF
TRBD2	TRBJ2-1	once	TRBV5-1	TGCGCCAGCAGCGGGGGACTAGCGGGCCGCCGGCCCGTCAATGAGCAGTTCTTC	CASSGGLAGRRPVNEQFF
TRBD1	TRBJ1-1	NA	TRBV15	TGTGCCTCCCGACAGGGGGAACTTAACACTGAAGCTTTCTTT	CASRQGELNTEAFF
NA	TRBJ1-2	NA	TRBV5-4	TGTGCCAGCAGCTCCCCGGGGTTTCATGGCTACACCTTC	CASSSPGFHGYTF
NA	TRBJ2-7	NA	TRBV11-2	TGTGCCAGCAGCTTAGATCCGGTTTGGTACGAGCAGTACTTC	CASSLDPVWYEQYF
NA	TRBJ1-2	NA	TRBV24-1	TGTGCCACCAGTGACACGGGACTGATCAGGGGCTACACCTTC	CATSDTGLIRGYTF
NA	TRBJ2-1	NA	TRBV5-4	TGTGCCAGCACCGATGTAATGAGCTCCTACAATGAGCAGTTCTTC	CASTDVMSSYNEQFF
TRBD2	TRBJ2-2	NA	TRBV19	TGTGCCAGTAGTGGGGGAGCGGGGCTATCCGGGGAGCTGTTTTTT	CASSGGAGLSGELFF
NA	TRBJ2-2	NA	TRBV9	TGTGCCAGCAACCTAAACACCGGGGAGCTGTTTTTT	CASNLNTGELFF
NA	TRBJ2-1	NA	TRBV19	TGTGCCAGCTCTAGCGCCCAAAGATACAATGAGCAGTTCTTC	CASSSAQRYNEQFF
TRBD2	TRBJ2-1	NA	TRBV24-1	TGTGCCACCAGTGATCATAGCGGGAGCTCCTACAATGAGCAGTTCTTC	CATSDHSGSSYNEQFF
NA	TRBJ1-2	NA	TRBV3-1/TRBV3-2	TGTGCCAGCAGACTCACGGCGGGGGACTATGGCTACACCTTC	CASRLTAGDYGYTF
TRBD1	TRBJ2-7	NA	TRBV18	TGTGCCAGCTCACCAGGGGACAGGGGGCGCGAGCAGTACTTC	CASSPGDRGREQYF
NA	TRBJ1-1	NA	TRBV2	TGTGCCAGCACCAGGGACAACCCTAACACTGAAGCTTTCTTT	CASTRDNPNTEAFF
TRBD2	TRBJ2-3	NA	TRBV30	TGTGCCTGGGAGGCGGCGGGGGGGACAGATACGCAGTATTTT	CAWEAAGGTDTQYF
NA	TRBJ2-1	once	TRBV7-9	TGTGCCAGCAGCTTATTTTGGGACTCTACCCATGCGGCCAATGAGCAGTTCTTC	CASSLFWDSTHAANEQFF